A selection of T cell receptor beta chains follows, all from one sample in a study of beta chain features in type 1 diabetes. Using immunoSEQ multiplex PCR, the repertoire was profiled, and TCRdb retains in-frame clones only, with some absent. This table holds over 300,000 clones, around 7.6% found once. Sequencing input: central memory CD4+ T cells from blood. Receptor source: a woman aged 18-29 years in good health. CDR3s include the opening cysteine and the closing phenylalanine or tryptophan. The D gene is left open where the match is weak. Clone sizes are given selectively: once, few, many, or a class where the clone is expanded.

v_call	j_call	clone_size	d_call	cdr3_aa	cdr3_nt
TRBV15	TRBJ2-1	.	.	CATSRPTVVSEQFF	TGTGCCACCAGCAGGCCGACGGTTGTTAGTGAGCAGTTCTTC
TRBV5-1	TRBJ2-1	few	TRBD2	CASSPTSGEYNEQFF	TGCGCCAGCAGCCCGACTAGCGGGGAGTACAATGAGCAGTTCTTC
TRBV2	TRBJ2-1	many	.	CASRLDNYNEQFF	TGTGCCAGCAGGCTGGACAACTACAATGAGCAGTTCTTC
TRBV5-1	TRBJ2-3	few	TRBD2	CASSVAGGPDTQYF	TGCGCCAGCAGCGTGGCGGGAGGGCCAGATACGCAGTATTTT
TRBV6-5	TRBJ1-2	.	TRBD1	CASSQNRGHGYTF	TGTGCCAGCAGTCAGAACAGGGGTCATGGCTACACCTTC
TRBV7-8	TRBJ2-1	.	TRBD2	CASSLGLAVRNEQFF	TGTGCCAGCAGCCTGGGACTAGCGGTAAGAAATGAGCAGTTCTTC
TRBV28	TRBJ1-5	few	.	CASRTGSNQPQHF	TGTGCCAGCAGGACTGGGAGCAATCAGCCCCAGCATTTT
TRBV18	TRBJ2-1	few	TRBD2	CASSPSASGIGEQFF	TGTGCCAGCTCACCTTCCGCTAGCGGGATCGGTGAGCAGTTCTTC
TRBV15	TRBJ2-5	.	.	CATSSIQGPEETQYF	TGTGCCACCAGCAGCATTCAGGGTCCCGAAGAGACCCAGTACTTC
TRBV18	TRBJ2-3	few	.	CASSRGRDTQYF	TGTGCCAGCTCACGTGGCCGAGATACGCAGTATTTT
TRBV18	TRBJ2-1	many	TRBD2	CASRLAGEHNEQFF	TGTGCCAGCCGGCTAGCGGGAGAGCACAATGAGCAGTTCTTC
TRBV7-9	TRBJ1-1	few	TRBD1	CASSPTPGQGRGAFF	TGTGCCAGCAGCCCGACCCCGGGACAGGGCCGGGGAGCTTTCTTT
TRBV7-3	TRBJ2-5	few	.	CASSFGKIGETQYF	TGTGCCAGCAGCTTCGGTAAGATAGGAGAGACCCAGTACTTC
TRBV9	TRBJ2-3	few	.	CASSVTPRAYSDTQYF	TGTGCCAGCAGCGTAACCCCGAGGGCCTATTCAGATACGCAGTATTTT
TRBV29-1	TRBJ1-4	few	.	CSVTGKVGEKLFF	TGCAGCGTTACAGGGAAAGTGGGTGAAAAACTGTTTTTT
TRBV11-2	TRBJ2-5	.	.	CASSNTGSETQYF	TGTGCCAGCAGCAACACAGGGTCTGAGACCCAGTACTTC
TRBV7-6	TRBJ1-1	few	.	CASSWTRNTEAFF	TGTGCCAGCAGCTGGACACGGAACACTGAAGCTTTCTTT
TRBV6-5	TRBJ2-1	.	.	CASSYSKIGREQFF	TGTGCCAGCAGTTACTCGAAGATCGGGCGTGAGCAGTTCTTC
TRBV7-3	TRBJ1-5	few	.	CASSRDGGQPQHF	TGTGCCAGCAGCCGCGACGGGGGCCAGCCCCAGCATTTT
TRBV7-9	TRBJ2-7	many	.	CASTQGPSESYEQYF	TGTGCCAGCACTCAGGGGCCTAGCGAGTCCTACGAGCAGTACTTC
TRBV29-1	TRBJ2-5	.	TRBD1	CSAEDRGLSETQYF	TGCAGCGCCGAGGACAGGGGGCTGAGCGAGACCCAGTACTTC
TRBV7-2	TRBJ1-1	many	TRBD1	CASSPTGGNTEAFF	TGTGCCAGCAGCCCCACAGGGGGCAACACTGAAGCTTTCTTT